This entry describes one T cell receptor (beta chain). This clone was detected only once. Its antigen has not been determined. A read error may account for a junction end that differs from germline. CDR1 and CDR2 were assigned from the germline V gene (reference sequence) as SSHAT and FNYEAQ. From the cysteine up to the phenylalanine, the CDR3 has a length of 13 residues. Just CDR3 DNA is preserved here, 39 bases in frame from base 1. Receptors were amplified or captured by the immunoSEQ multiplex PCR assay. The clones in this table, taken by TCRdb from immuneACCESS, are in-frame only. Not every clone is retained; where verified, under half of the shortfall comes from an unresolved V gene, and the cause of the rest is unknown. Counted in this sample were about 12,000 clones; about 95% of them appeared once. The ten largest clonotypes hold around 0.28% of the sample. These data come from a study of T cell changes during pregnancy in multiple sclerosis (dated by TCRdb to between 2018 and 2021). In terms of the full investigation: The study examined how the T cell repertoire changed over the course of pregnancy in women with multiple sclerosis.

The specimen comprised CD4+ T cells from peripheral blood mononuclear cells, sampled before pregnancy. The sequence was obtained from a female donor with multiple sclerosis, enrolled in a pregnancy study. This chain is built from TRBV7-7 and TRBJ2-3, with the D segment identity uncertain. CDR3 loop: CASSYAGTDTQYF. Read as DNA, the sequence is TGTGCTAGCAGCTACGCAGGCACAGATACGCAGTATTTT.